The 7 T cell receptor beta chains given below trace back to one sample, sequenced in a study of T cells in Graves' hyperthyroidism and ophthalmopathy (dated by TCRdb to between 2017 and 2020). The library was made by multiplex PCR. Instrument on record: Illumina HiSeq 2000. Amplification of TCR beta CDR3 regions was carried out from RNA transcripts. For the first round of RT-PCR on the TCR CDR3, the HTBI primer set was used together with the Qiagen OneStep RT-PCR kit. TCRdb reprocessing: public reads trimmed at Q25 with fastp, clones called with MiXCR, in-frame beta chains kept. CDR3 protein sequences are deduplicated, and each keeps its most common genes and DNA. The sample table lists approximately 410,000 distinct CDR3 sequences, about 13% of them with a count of one. Approximately 5.8% of the sample rests with the top ten. Sequences were obtained from blood. These receptors originate from a woman in her late teens or twenties with Graves' hyperthyroidism.

On this clonotype itself: This may stem from a read error, because a much larger clone lies one nucleotide away. It is likely a read error, because the conserved phenylalanine at the end of the CDR3 is missing. V gene TRBV29-1 combines with J gene TRBJ2-7; TRBD1 aligns across 11 bases. V lost 7 bases and J lost 1; bases outside the gene matches: 6. CDR3 length: 14 amino acids. The germline CDR1 and CDR2 sequences are SQVTM and ANQGSEA. As DNA, the CDR3 is TGCAGCGCCGCGGACAGGGGGCCATCCTACGAGCAGTACCTC. Its protein product is CSAADRGPSYEQYL.

There are many counts of this clonotype. The gene calls are TRBV6-2 or TRBV6-3 and TRBJ2-7; TRBD2 matches at 13 bases. J was trimmed by 2 bases and V by 6 bases; bases with no gene match: 4. The CDR3 contains 15 residues. Germline V gene lookup returns CDR1 MNHEY and CDR2 SVGEGT. CDR3 DNA sequence: TGTGCCAGCAGCCAGGGACTAGCGGGACCCTACGAGCAGTACTTC. This gives the protein CASSQGLAGPYEQYF.

The chain carries TRBV28 and TRBJ2-5, with TRBD2 identical over 15 bases. The CDR3 length is 16 residues. V was clipped by 6 bases and J by 4 bases; unmatched bases: 6. Germline V CDR1 and CDR2: MDHEN, SYDVKM. For the CDR3, the DNA is TGTGCCAGCAGACCACCGGGACTAGCGGGAGGAGAGACCCAGTACTTC. Amino acid sequence: CASRPPGLAGGETQYF.

The chain employs TRBV27 and TRBJ1-6, with D perhaps matching TRBD1 (5 bases). This CDR3 is 16 amino acids long. Germline CDR1 is MNHEY and CDR2 is SMNVEV (reference sequence). V gave up 5 bases and J gave up 8 bases, with 19 bases separating them. In DNA form, the CDR3 reads TGTGCCAGCAGTCCCCGGGGGGAGGGGCGAGATTCACCCCTCCACTTT. Translation gives CASSPRGEGRDSPLHF.

This clonotype has ten or more counts. J is TRBJ1-3 and V is TRBV5-8; 8 bases match TRBD1. After removal of 2 bases from V and 2 bases from J, the junction contained 3 bases not matched to a gene. CDR3 length: 15 residues. CDR1 is SGHTS and CDR2 is YDEGEE in the germline V gene. CDR3 in DNA: TGTGCCAGCAGCTTTGAGGACAGGGCTGGAAACACCATATATTTT. Translation gives CASSFEDRAGNTIYF.

A word on this clonotype: A read error may be the cause here, since a much bigger clone is one base away. The chain joins TRBV5-1 to TRBJ2-7; TRBD2 matches 13 bases. The J call is doubtful: the DNA matches TRBJ2-1 better. Germline V CDR1 and CDR2: SGHRS, YFSETQ. The CDR3 covers 17 residues. DNA of the CDR3: TGCGCCAGCAGCTCGGGACTAGCGGGACCTTTCTCCTACGAGCAGTTCTTC. Amino acid sequence: CASSSGLAGPFSYEQFF.

V is TRBV6-2 or TRBV6-3 and J is TRBJ2-7, with a tentative D call TRBD1 (5 bases). Germline V gives CDR1 MNHEY, CDR2 SVGEGT. The CDR3 is 17 residues long. V was cut by 0 bases and J by 1 base, with 16 bases left in between. CDR3 DNA: TGTGCCAGCAGTTACTCACTCAGGGCCGCTATTTCCTACGAGCAGTACTTC. Its translation: CASSYSLRAAISYEQYF.